The subject of this entry is one TCR beta chain. This clonotype was detected only a few times. Its recognized antigen is unknown. No quality values exist for individual bases; no much larger clone is one base distant. The library was built by means of 5' RACE. The reads were generated on an Illumina HiSeq 2500. A second PCR of about 7 to 12 cycles was run with a J-beta primer mix and a sample-barcoded 5' primer. A unique molecular identifier was introduced onto each TCR beta cDNA molecule by a template-switch 5' adaptor carrying 12 random nucleotides. Each sample yielded at least 3 million CDR3-containing paired-end reads. First-strand cDNA was synthesized from all RNA with the Mint cDNA synthesis kit, primed by a TRBC-specific oligonucleotide. Following uracil-DNA glycosylase treatment, all cDNA underwent a first 18-cycle PCR with the universal primers M1SS and BC2_uni_R. For the original study's pipeline: For normalization, 1 million high-quality reads were randomly selected from each sample, with every read carrying a distinct molecular identifier. Reads with shared molecular identifiers were discarded instead of being binned into consensus sequences. MiTCR, run with a Q25 quality threshold and the strictest error-elimination algorithm, handled CDR3 identification, clonotype clustering and error correction. A nonparametric unseen species model with Euler transformation was used to estimate a lower bound on total TCR beta diversity. The public reads were quality trimmed at Q25 with fastp and then assembled into clones with MiXCR by TCRdb, keeping productive beta chains. Each entry is one CDR3 protein sequence, shown with its most common DNA and genes. It is TCRdb's table, rather than the study itself, that gives the V and J calls and clone size. This sample lists about 690,000 distinct CDR3 sequences; 35% to 50% were detected once. About 32% of the sample comes from the top ten.

The sample is drawn from a study of blood T cells in healthy people across ages (dated by TCRdb to 2015 to 2017). Context from the whole study: In model experiments, template switching captured about one uniquely barcoded TCR beta cDNA molecule for every two T cells. The study measured age-related changes in TCR beta repertoire diversity using deep sequencing normalized with unique cDNA molecular identifiers. Donors were grouped into four age groups: young (average roughly 17 years), middle-aged (about 40), aged (around 62) and long-lived (around 80). Donors of different ages were randomly distributed across sequencing lanes to avoid experimental bias. For two donors (one aged 18 to 30 and one aged 80 or older), the study analyzed two additional independent replicas of 1 million unique cDNA reads from the same blood draw.

Taken from the germline V gene (reference sequence), the CDR1 and CDR2 loops are DFQATT and SNEGSKA. The CDR3 has 12 amino acids, counting the end cysteine and phenylalanine. The retained sequence is limited to the CDR3, 36 bases, with the frame set at the first base. V loses 2 bases, J loses 4 bases, and the germline ends lie 7 bases apart. Systemically healthy Caucasian individuals from Russia, 39 in total and aged roughly 6 to 100 years, were included as donors. Ten milliliters of peripheral blood were drawn from each donor into EDTA-treated Vacutainer tubes. Ficoll-Paque density-gradient centrifugation was used to isolate PBMCs, with at least 7 million obtained per sample. Total RNA, at least 6 micrograms per sample, was extracted from PBMCs with Trizol reagent. The percentages of naive CD45RAhigh/CD27high T cells were determined by flow cytometry on a PBMC aliquot from every donor. Results and caveats for the whole study, not just this receptor: Estimates of total diversity based on one million sequenced T cells were considered lower bounds and underestimates. Conclusive comparison of naive and antigen-experienced compartments was prevented by the profiling of bulk unsorted PBMCs. Donor CMV infection status was unknown, potentially confounding age-related changes in expanded clonotypes. Compared with the aged group, the long-lived group had more naive CD4+ T cells, fewer expanded clones and increased TCR diversity, suggesting age selection. As age increased, observed TCR beta diversity per million T cells dropped in a roughly linear way, and a significant reduction was already evident by age approximately 40. A strong correlation was found between observed TCR beta diversity and the percentage of naive T cells measured by flow cytometry.

This chain joins TRBV20-1 to TRBJ2-3; no D gene call is confident. Sample: blood. This receptor was identified in an elderly man in good health. The CDR3 in this case is CSARRPADTQYF. The bases read TGCAGTGCTAGACGGCCTGCAGATACGCAGTATTTT.